This T cell receptor beta chain was recovered during a study of OX40 agonist ivuxolimab in advanced cancers. Study-wide background: Allowance was made for prior anti-PD-1, anti-PD-L1 or anti-CTLA-4 therapy, and roughly 40% had some. Study-wide points: The investigators did not determine what antigen specificity the expanded peripheral T cells had.

Clones were read by immunoSEQ multiplex PCR, and TCRdb kept only the in-frame ones, dropping some. The table lists fewer than 60,000 clones, just over 90% of them singletons, with over 10% in the top ten. A note on this clone: Its target is not known.

The origin of this receptor is an adult with an advanced solid tumor such as melanoma, head and neck, liver or kidney cancer. The sample here was CD4+ or CD8+ T cells sorted from blood, taken in a trial of the OX40 agonist ivuxolimab.

The CDR3 nucleotides read TGTGCCAGCAGTGATACAGCTAACTATGGCTACACCTTC. Protein product: CASSDTANYGYTF. V usage is TRBV2 and J usage is TRBJ1-2; D ambiguous. This CDR3 is built from 13 residues. V was clipped by 3 bases and J by 0 bases, with 5 bases between them. Germline V gene data show CDR1 as SNHLY and CDR2 as FYNNEI.